The 14 T cell receptor beta chains listed next were all sequenced from one sample in a study of blood T cell repertoires in COVID-19. The repertoire was sequenced with immunoSEQ multiplex PCR; TCRdb's copy has only in-frame clones and lacks some. This table holds 130,000 to 150,000 clones, 75% to 90% found once. Sample: peripheral blood. These receptors were obtained from a woman aged 55-75 years with active COVID-19.

This sequence joins TRBV7-9 and TRBJ2-7; D perhaps matches TRBD1 (6 bases). The CDR3 length is 16 residues. V was pared by 5 bases and J by 5 bases, with 22 bases between. Germline values: CDR1 SEHNR, CDR2 FQNEAQ (reference sequence). The CDR3, as DNA: TGTGCCAGCAGCCCTCTTGGGGGCAGAAGTATCCACGAGCAGTACTTC. Translating it yields CASSPLGGRSIHEQYF.

This chain connects TRBV6-6 to TRBJ2-4, with 7 bases that match TRBD1. CDR3 length: 16 residues. The ends lost 6 bases at V and 1 base at J; junction bases unmatched: 9. Germline V CDR1 and CDR2: MNHNY, SVGAGI (reference sequence). The CDR3 region is CASSSTGSKAKNIQYF. CDR3 in DNA: TGTGCCAGCAGCTCGACAGGGAGCAAGGCCAAAAACATTCAGTACTTC.

The chain links TRBV5-8 to TRBJ2-2; 12 positions agree with TRBD2. Germline V lookup: CDR1 SGHTS, CDR2 YDEGEE. The CDR3 runs 16 residues. V lost 3 bases to trimming and J lost 13 bases; unmatched junction nucleotides: 13. The DNA of the CDR3 is TGTGCCAGCAGCTACGGACTAGCGGGAACAGGCCGGTGGCTGTTTTTT. This sequence encodes CASSYGLAGTGRWLFF.

The V gene is TRBV28, the J gene TRBJ2-2; no clear D gene. The CDR3 has 13 residues. Trimming left V 6 bases short and J 6 bases short, with 11 bases between. Germline CDR1 MDHEN, CDR2 SYDVKM. CDR3 nucleotide sequence: TGTGCCAGCAGCCTATCACGGGCCGGGGAGCTGTTTTTT. Translated, it gives CASSLSRAGELFF.

The V gene is TRBV18, the J gene TRBJ2-1, with 15 bases identical to TRBD2. Germline-derived CDR1 and CDR2 are KGHSH and LQKENI. The CDR3 totals 21 residues. With 1 base clipped from V and 4 bases from J, the junction kept 14 bases outside the gene matches. The CDR3 coding sequence is TGTGCCAGCTCACCACGTCCCGGGACTAGCGGGAGGAAGACCTTATACAATGAGCAGTTCTTC. This encodes CASSPRPGTSGRKTLYNEQFF. The entire variable domain, with the rest obtained from reference TRBV18 and TRBJ2-1, is as follows: NAGVMQNPRHLVRRRGQEARLRCSPMKGHSHVYWYRQLPEEGLKFMVYLQKENIIDESGMPKERFSAEFPKEGPSILRIQQVVRGDSAAYFCASSPRPGTSGRKTLYNEQFFGPGTRLTVL.

The rearrangement links TRBV2 to TRBJ1-2; TRBD1 matches 11 bases. CDR1 is SNHLY, CDR2 FYNNEI, per germline. The CDR3 extends over 14 amino acids. J was trimmed by 4 bases and V by 6 bases; bases with no gene match: 4. The DNA of the CDR3 is TGTGCCAGCAGGGGGACAGGGGGACCCTATGGCTACACCTTC. Its translation is CASRGTGGPYGYTF.

Remarks on this clone: The same CDR3 also results from other DNA sequences found in this sample. The chain recombines TRBV20-1 with TRBJ1-1; D ambiguous. CDR1 and CDR2 (germline): DFQATT, SNEGSKA (reference sequence). The CDR3 is 11 amino acids. V lost 4 bases and J lost 0, with 3 bases in between. In nucleotides, the CDR3 is TGCAGTGCTACAGTGAACACTGAAGCTTTCTTT. Translating it yields CSATVNTEAFF.

The genes are TRBV11-2 and TRBJ1-2, with 7 bases fitting TRBD1. CDR1 and CDR2 from the germline V gene are SGHAT and FQNNGV. The V and J ends lost 4 bases and 4 bases, in that order; junction bases with no gene match: 6. The length of the CDR3 is 14 residues. CDR3 bases: TGTGCCAGCAGCTCACCGGGACAGCGCTATGGCTACACCTTC. As protein: CASSSPGQRYGYTF.

V gene TRBV28 combines with J gene TRBJ1-3; D remains ambiguous. CDR3 length equals 12 residues. The germline V gene has CDR1 MDHEN and CDR2 SYDVKM. Trimming stripped 6 bases from V and 0 bases from J, with 3 bases between. In nucleotides, the CDR3 is TGTGCCAGCAGACTCTCTGGAAACACCATATATTTT. The encoded protein is CASRLSGNTIYF.

The chain recombines TRBV7-8 with TRBJ2-1; 8 bases agree with TRBD2. J was trimmed by 3 bases and V by 5 bases; bases with no gene match: 6. The CDR3 spans 15 residues. Germline V gene lookup returns CDR1 SGHVS and CDR2 FQNEAQ. CDR3 in DNA: TGTGCCAGCAGCCTCAATAGCGGGATCTACAATGAGCAGTTCTTC. It yields the protein CASSLNSGIYNEQFF.

This chain joins TRBV10-2 and TRBJ1-2; D unclear. Trimming cost V 0 bases and J 4 bases, with 12 bases left between them. The CDR3 has 15 amino acids. The V gene's germline CDR1 is WSHSY and CDR2 SAAADI. CDR3 loop: CASSESPGSIYGYTF. Here the CDR3 DNA reads TGCGCCAGCAGTGAGTCGCCGGGGAGTATCTATGGCTACACCTTC.

V gene TRBV19 combines with J gene TRBJ1-1; D possibly corresponds to TRBD1 (6 bases). The germline V gene encodes CDR1 LNHDA and CDR2 SQIVND (reference sequence). V dropped 2 bases and J dropped 5 bases, with 15 bases sitting between them. This CDR3 has 15 amino acids. The CDR3 sequence is CASSISRGAGTEAFF. The CDR3 nucleotides are TGTGCCAGTAGTATATCACGGGGGGCCGGGACTGAAGCTTTCTTT.

V gene TRBV15 combines with J gene TRBJ2-5; 8 nucleotides match TRBD2. The germline CDR1 and CDR2 sequences are LNHNV and YYDKDF (reference sequence). CDR3 size: 17 residues. With V trimmed by 3 bases and J by 8 bases, 17 bases remained unmatched. In nucleotides, the CDR3 is TGTGCCACCAGCAGGTCTGAAGCGGGAGCATTAAGAGAAACCCAGTACTTC. It translates to CATSRSEAGALRETQYF.

V is TRBV7-9 and J is TRBJ1-2; 10 nucleotides match TRBD1. CDR1 and CDR2 from the germline V gene are SEHNR and FQNEAQ (reference sequence). J was trimmed by 2 bases and V by 7 bases; bases with no gene match: 4. CDR3 length equals 14 residues. Here the CDR3 reads CASIRQGANYGYTF. DNA for the CDR3: TGTGCCAGCATCCGACAGGGGGCGAACTATGGCTACACCTTC.